Listed below are T cell receptor beta chains from one sample, sequenced in a study of T-cell memory formation after mild COVID-19. TCRdb re-analysed the 5' RACE reads in MiXCR, keeping a single row per CDR3 protein. This table holds around 300,000 distinct CDR3 sequences, over 11% found once. The sample comprised PBMCs or a T cell subset sorted from them (not recorded which). These receptors were collected from a young man who had mild COVID-19 (a few samples of this study predate the infection). Cell type and time point are not known. The CDR3 runs from the conserved cysteine through the conserved F or W. A D gene is named only where the DNA matches it firmly. Clone size appears in some rows only: once, few, many, or a class for an expanded clone.

d_call: NA; v_call: TRBV7-2; clone_size: NA; j_call: TRBJ2-3; cdr3_nt: TGTGCCAGCAGCCCTCACCCCCCCTCAGAAATCGACAGAATTCTCACAGATACGCAGTATTTT; cdr3_aa: CASSPHPPSEIDRILTDTQYF
d_call: NA; v_call: TRBV5-8; clone_size: NA; j_call: TRBJ2-3; cdr3_nt: TGTGCGGCGGCTAGCACAGATACGCAGTATTTT; cdr3_aa: CAAASTDTQYF
d_call: NA; v_call: TRBV7-7; clone_size: few; j_call: TRBJ2-2; cdr3_nt: TGTGCTTACCGGAGGGAAGGGACCGGGGAGCTGTTTTTT; cdr3_aa: CAYRREGTGELFF
d_call: TRBD2; v_call: TRBV5-1; clone_size: NA; j_call: TRBJ2-2; cdr3_nt: TGCGCCAGCAGCTTGGTTGGCGGGGGGCGAGGCACCGGGGAGCTGTTTTTT; cdr3_aa: CASSLVGGGRGTGELFF
d_call: NA; v_call: TRBV30; clone_size: few; j_call: TRBJ1-1; cdr3_nt: TGTGCCTGGAGCGAGGGGTCTTACACTGAAGCTTTCTTT; cdr3_aa: CAWSEGSYTEAFF
d_call: NA; v_call: TRBV4-2; clone_size: NA; j_call: TRBJ2-7; cdr3_nt: TGTGCCACCTCCACCTACGAGCAGTACTTC; cdr3_aa: CATSTYEQYF
d_call: TRBD1; v_call: TRBV25-1; clone_size: NA; j_call: TRBJ1-1; cdr3_nt: TGTGCCAGTGGGACAGGGACAGGCACTGAAGCTTTCTTT; cdr3_aa: CASGTGTGTEAFF
d_call: NA; v_call: TRBV27; clone_size: NA; j_call: TRBJ2-1; cdr3_nt: TGTGCCAGCACCTACAGTAGCTCCTACAATGAGCAGTTCTTC; cdr3_aa: CASTYSSSYNEQFF
d_call: NA; v_call: TRBV7-9; clone_size: few; j_call: TRBJ2-1; cdr3_nt: TGTGCCAGCAGCCGTCGCCAGGGGAAACTAGCGCGTGGTGAGCAGTTCTTC; cdr3_aa: CASSRRQGKLARGEQFF
d_call: TRBD1; v_call: TRBV7-6; clone_size: few; j_call: TRBJ1-2; cdr3_nt: TGTGCCAGCAGCTGGACAGGGTCCGACGGCTACACCTTC; cdr3_aa: CASSWTGSDGYTF
d_call: NA; v_call: TRBV7-8; clone_size: few; j_call: TRBJ1-1; cdr3_nt: TGTGCCAGCAGCTTGAATGGAGTAGGGAACACTGAAGCTTTCTTT; cdr3_aa: CASSLNGVGNTEAFF
d_call: NA; v_call: TRBV20-1; clone_size: few; j_call: TRBJ1-2; cdr3_nt: TGCAGTGCTAGAGATTCGGGCCCGTATGGCTACACCTTC; cdr3_aa: CSARDSGPYGYTF
d_call: NA; v_call: TRBV5-6; clone_size: NA; j_call: TRBJ2-5; cdr3_nt: TGTGCCAGCAGCTTGGCTCAGGGCTCAGAGACCCAGTACTTC; cdr3_aa: CASSLAQGSETQYF
d_call: TRBD1; v_call: TRBV5-1; clone_size: NA; j_call: TRBJ2-5; cdr3_nt: TGCGCCAGCAGCCCTGGTATGGGACAGGGGGAAGAGACCCAGTACTTC; cdr3_aa: CASSPGMGQGEETQYF
d_call: TRBD1; v_call: TRBV9; clone_size: NA; j_call: TRBJ2-1; cdr3_nt: TGTGCCAGCAGCAAGGGACAGGCGGGATATGTAGGCTATGAGCAGTTCTTC; cdr3_aa: CASSKGQAGYVGYEQFF
d_call: NA; v_call: TRBV7-8; clone_size: many; j_call: TRBJ2-7; cdr3_nt: TGTGCCAGCAGTGTGGGTTCCGGTCAGGGAAGCTACGAGCAGTACTTC; cdr3_aa: CASSVGSGQGSYEQYF
d_call: TRBD1; v_call: TRBV6-5; clone_size: NA; j_call: TRBJ1-6; cdr3_nt: TGTGCCAGCGGGACAGGGTGGGATTCACCCCTCCACTTT; cdr3_aa: CASGTGWDSPLHF
d_call: TRBD1; v_call: TRBV5-1; clone_size: many; j_call: TRBJ2-1; cdr3_nt: TGCGCCAGCAGCTTGGATTTACCGGGACAGGGAAATGAGCAGTTCTTC; cdr3_aa: CASSLDLPGQGNEQFF
d_call: TRBD2; v_call: TRBV7-2; clone_size: many; j_call: TRBJ2-1; cdr3_nt: TGTGCCAGCAGCTTATCCGGGGGGGCGGGACGCCGAAAGCAGTTCTTC; cdr3_aa: CASSLSGGAGRRKQFF
d_call: NA; v_call: TRBV24-1; clone_size: many; j_call: TRBJ2-1; cdr3_nt: TGTGCCACCAGTGATACCAGGTCGGGCAATGAGCAGTTCTTC; cdr3_aa: CATSDTRSGNEQFF
d_call: NA; v_call: TRBV6-2/TRBV6-3; clone_size: few; j_call: TRBJ1-1; cdr3_nt: TGTGCCAGCAGTTACCCAACACGAGAAGCTTTCTTT; cdr3_aa: CASSYPTREAFF
d_call: NA; v_call: TRBV4-3; clone_size: NA; j_call: TRBJ2-1; cdr3_nt: TGCGCCAGCAGCCAAGATTTCGGTAGACGCAATGAGCAGTTCTTC; cdr3_aa: CASSQDFGRRNEQFF
d_call: TRBD1; v_call: TRBV27; clone_size: few; j_call: TRBJ2-5; cdr3_nt: TGTGCCAGCAGTTTAGTTACAGGGGGCACAGAGACCCAGTACTTC; cdr3_aa: CASSLVTGGTETQYF
d_call: NA; v_call: TRBV9; clone_size: few; j_call: TRBJ1-1; cdr3_nt: TGTGCCAGCAGCGGGGATGGGTTAGGTCATACTGAAGCTTTCTTT; cdr3_aa: CASSGDGLGHTEAFF
d_call: NA; v_call: TRBV29-1; clone_size: NA; j_call: TRBJ2-2; cdr3_nt: TGCAGCGTTGAGGCCTGGACGAACACCGGGGAGCTGTTTTTT; cdr3_aa: CSVEAWTNTGELFF
d_call: NA; v_call: TRBV4-1; clone_size: few; j_call: TRBJ2-2; cdr3_nt: TGCGCCAGCAGCCACCTACAGGGCACCGGGGAGCTGTTTTTT; cdr3_aa: CASSHLQGTGELFF
d_call: NA; v_call: TRBV5-1; clone_size: few; j_call: TRBJ2-1; cdr3_nt: TGCGCCAGCAGCTTGGCGGTAGCGGCCTCCTACAATGAGCAGTTCTTC; cdr3_aa: CASSLAVAASYNEQFF
d_call: NA; v_call: TRBV7-2; clone_size: NA; j_call: TRBJ1-5; cdr3_nt: TGTGCCAGCAGCTTATCGAGTAGCAATCAGCCCCAGCATTTT; cdr3_aa: CASSLSSSNQPQHF
d_call: NA; v_call: TRBV9; clone_size: NA; j_call: TRBJ1-5; cdr3_nt: TGTGCCAGCAGCCCGACCGATTACAGCCTAGGGCCCCAGCATTTT; cdr3_aa: CASSPTDYSLGPQHF
d_call: NA; v_call: TRBV20-1; clone_size: many; j_call: TRBJ2-1; cdr3_nt: TGCAGTGCTCGCCGGGACGTAAATAAGCAGTTCTTC; cdr3_aa: CSARRDVNKQFF
d_call: NA; v_call: TRBV24-1; clone_size: many; j_call: TRBJ1-1; cdr3_nt: TGTGCTTTACGAGGGGGCACTGAAGCTTTCTTT; cdr3_aa: CALRGGTEAFF
d_call: NA; v_call: TRBV4-1; clone_size: many; j_call: TRBJ1-5; cdr3_nt: TGCGCCAGCAGCCAAGGGTCAGGGACTGGAAAGCCCCAGCATTTT; cdr3_aa: CASSQGSGTGKPQHF
d_call: NA; v_call: TRBV6-5; clone_size: few; j_call: TRBJ1-2; cdr3_nt: TGTGCCAGCAGTCCAACCGAGACAGGATATGGCTACACCTTC; cdr3_aa: CASSPTETGYGYTF
d_call: NA; v_call: TRBV6-2/TRBV6-3; clone_size: NA; j_call: TRBJ1-2; cdr3_nt: TGTGCCAGCAGTTACTCGAAAGTGACGGCCTATGGCTACACCTTC; cdr3_aa: CASSYSKVTAYGYTF
d_call: NA; v_call: TRBV5-1; clone_size: many; j_call: TRBJ2-7; cdr3_nt: TGCGCCAGCAGCTTGAAAGGGACCTACGAGCAGTACTTC; cdr3_aa: CASSLKGTYEQYF
d_call: NA; v_call: TRBV12-3/TRBV12-4; clone_size: many; j_call: TRBJ1-1; cdr3_nt: TGTGCCAGCAGTTTATGGCGCGGGAACACTGAAGCTTTCTTT; cdr3_aa: CASSLWRGNTEAFF
d_call: NA; v_call: TRBV6-6; clone_size: few; j_call: TRBJ2-2; cdr3_nt: TGTGCCAGCAAAAAAAACACCGGGGAGCTGTTTTTT; cdr3_aa: CASKKNTGELFF
d_call: NA; v_call: TRBV12-3/TRBV12-4; clone_size: few; j_call: TRBJ1-1; cdr3_nt: TGTGCCAGCAGTTTGGTCAGGATTGGGGAAGCTTTCTTT; cdr3_aa: CASSLVRIGEAFF
d_call: TRBD2; v_call: TRBV6-5; clone_size: NA; j_call: TRBJ2-1; cdr3_nt: TGTGCCAGCAGAACCAGGGTTGGCGGGGGGTTTGGTGAGCAGTTCTTC; cdr3_aa: CASRTRVGGGFGEQFF
d_call: NA; v_call: TRBV20-1; clone_size: few; j_call: TRBJ1-6; cdr3_nt: TGCAGTGCTACTCAGGGACTAGAGGCACCCCTCCACTTT; cdr3_aa: CSATQGLEAPLHF
d_call: TRBD2; v_call: TRBV12-3/TRBV12-4; clone_size: NA; j_call: TRBJ2-5; cdr3_nt: TGTGCCAGCACCTTTTTAGCGGGGGGGGAGACCCAGTACTTC; cdr3_aa: CASTFLAGGETQYF
d_call: NA; v_call: TRBV7-2; clone_size: NA; j_call: TRBJ2-2; cdr3_nt: TGTGCCAGCAGCTTAGTAAGCGGCGGGGAGCTGTTTTTT; cdr3_aa: CASSLVSGGELFF
d_call: NA; v_call: TRBV6-2/TRBV6-3; clone_size: many; j_call: TRBJ2-1; cdr3_nt: TGTGCCAGCAGTTACCTGGCGGGGCGGCATGAGCAGTTCTTC; cdr3_aa: CASSYLAGRHEQFF
d_call: NA; v_call: TRBV11-2; clone_size: many; j_call: TRBJ1-2; cdr3_nt: TGTGCCAGCAGCTTCACACAGGCGGAAGGCTACACCTTC; cdr3_aa: CASSFTQAEGYTF
d_call: NA; v_call: TRBV29-1; clone_size: NA; j_call: TRBJ2-5; cdr3_nt: TGCAGCGTTGAGGAGGAACCGAAAGAGATCCAGTACTTC; cdr3_aa: CSVEEEPKEIQYF
d_call: NA; v_call: TRBV5-1; clone_size: few; j_call: TRBJ1-5; cdr3_nt: TGCGCCAGCAGCTTGGAAGGACGCAGCGATCAGCCCCAGCATTTT; cdr3_aa: CASSLEGRSDQPQHF
d_call: NA; v_call: TRBV7-9; clone_size: NA; j_call: TRBJ2-2; cdr3_nt: TGTGCCAGCAGCTCCCTGGGCACCGGGGAGCTGTTTTTT; cdr3_aa: CASSSLGTGELFF
d_call: NA; v_call: TRBV12-3/TRBV12-4; clone_size: many; j_call: TRBJ2-3; cdr3_nt: TGTGCCAGCAGCTTAGCTAGCACAGATACGCAGTATTTT; cdr3_aa: CASSLASTDTQYF
d_call: NA; v_call: TRBV20-1; clone_size: few; j_call: TRBJ1-6; cdr3_nt: TGCAGTGCTAGATCGGGGGATAATTCACCCCTCCACTTT; cdr3_aa: CSARSGDNSPLHF
d_call: NA; v_call: TRBV7-2; clone_size: NA; j_call: TRBJ1-1; cdr3_nt: TGTGCCAGCAGCCCAATGGGGGGAAACACTGAAGCTTTCTTT; cdr3_aa: CASSPMGGNTEAFF
d_call: NA; v_call: TRBV12-3/TRBV12-4; clone_size: few; j_call: TRBJ2-3; cdr3_nt: TGTGCCAGCAGTTCTGAGGGGGGGTCAGATACGCAGTATTTT; cdr3_aa: CASSSEGGSDTQYF
d_call: TRBD2; v_call: TRBV6-2/TRBV6-3; clone_size: few; j_call: TRBJ2-1; cdr3_nt: TGTGCCAGCAGTTTACCGGCCGGGACTATCACCCATGAGCAGTTCTTC; cdr3_aa: CASSLPAGTITHEQFF
d_call: NA; v_call: TRBV19; clone_size: few; j_call: TRBJ2-3; cdr3_nt: TGTGCCAGTAGCCCACTGGGGAGTGCTACGCAGTATTTT; cdr3_aa: CASSPLGSATQYF
d_call: NA; v_call: TRBV9; clone_size: few; j_call: TRBJ2-2; cdr3_nt: TGTGCCAGCAGCGTAGATCTGGCCCGGAACACCGGGGAGCTGTTTTTT; cdr3_aa: CASSVDLARNTGELFF
d_call: NA; v_call: TRBV18; clone_size: few; j_call: TRBJ1-5; cdr3_nt: TGTGCCAGCTCCCCTCAACGGAATCAGCCCCAGCATTTT; cdr3_aa: CASSPQRNQPQHF
d_call: NA; v_call: TRBV4-3; clone_size: NA; j_call: TRBJ2-7; cdr3_nt: TGCGCCAGCAGCCAAGAAACAGGGGGGGGCTCCGGTTACGAGCAGTACTTC; cdr3_aa: CASSQETGGGSGYEQYF
d_call: TRBD2; v_call: TRBV5-5; clone_size: few; j_call: TRBJ2-4; cdr3_nt: TGTGCCAGCAGCTACGGGGGGGATAAAAACATTCAGTACTTC; cdr3_aa: CASSYGGDKNIQYF
d_call: NA; v_call: TRBV5-1; clone_size: NA; j_call: TRBJ1-5; cdr3_nt: TGCGCCAGCAGCTTGAGGCCAGGGGATGCCAATCAGCCCCAGCATTTT; cdr3_aa: CASSLRPGDANQPQHF
d_call: NA; v_call: TRBV3-1; clone_size: few; j_call: TRBJ2-5; cdr3_nt: TGTGCCAGCAGCCATGATGGCGGGGCGGGAGAGACCCAGTACTTC; cdr3_aa: CASSHDGGAGETQYF
d_call: NA; v_call: TRBV4-1; clone_size: few; j_call: TRBJ2-1; cdr3_nt: TGCGCCAGCAGCCAATTCAGGGACAATGAGCAGTTCTTC; cdr3_aa: CASSQFRDNEQFF